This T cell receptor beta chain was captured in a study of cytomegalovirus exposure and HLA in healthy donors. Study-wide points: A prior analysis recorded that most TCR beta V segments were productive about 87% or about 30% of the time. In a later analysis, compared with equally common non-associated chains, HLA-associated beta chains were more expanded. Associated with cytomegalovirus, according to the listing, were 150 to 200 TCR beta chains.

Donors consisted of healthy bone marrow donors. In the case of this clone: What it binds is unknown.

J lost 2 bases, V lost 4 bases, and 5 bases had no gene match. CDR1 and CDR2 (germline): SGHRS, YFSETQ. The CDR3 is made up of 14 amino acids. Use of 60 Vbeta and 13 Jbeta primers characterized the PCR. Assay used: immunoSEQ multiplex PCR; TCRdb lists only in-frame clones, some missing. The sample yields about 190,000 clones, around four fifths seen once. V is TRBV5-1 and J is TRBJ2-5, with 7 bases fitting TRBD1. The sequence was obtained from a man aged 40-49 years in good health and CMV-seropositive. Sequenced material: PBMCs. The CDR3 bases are TGCGCCAGCAGCCGGACAGGCGCACAAGAGACCCAGTACTTC. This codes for CASSRTGAQETQYF.